These 4 T cell receptor beta chains share one sample of origin, sequenced in a study of blood T cells in healthy people across ages. PCR was performed a second time for roughly 7 to 12 cycles using a sample-barcoded 5' primer and a J-beta primer mix. Each CDR3 protein gets one entry after TCRdb re-called the 5' RACE reads with MiXCR. The sample holds roughly 790,000 distinct CDR3 sequences, about 42% seen once. The sequenced sample was blood. These receptors were obtained from an older woman in good health.

V usage is TRBV4-2 and J usage is TRBJ2-5; 10 bases map to TRBD2. The CDR3 length is 18 residues. The germline V gene has CDR1 LGHNA and CDR2 YNFKEQ. The J segment lost 11 bases and the V segment lost 0 bases, leaving 18 bases of the junction unmatched. For the CDR3, the DNA is TGTGCCAGCAGCCAAGAGGGGGGACTAGCGCCAGGAAGGGGGGAGCAGTACTTC. It encodes CASSQEGGLAPGRGEQYF.

The sample holds many counts of this clonotype. The chain carries TRBV6-6 and TRBJ2-3, with D perhaps matching TRBD2 (6 bases). V lost 8 bases to trimming and J lost 3 bases, with 9 bases between them. The CDR3 spans 12 residues. Germline CDR1 reads MNHNY; CDR2 reads SVGAGI (reference sequence). The CDR3 coding sequence is TGTGCCAGCCGTGCGGGGACAGATACGCAGTATTTT. This sequence encodes CASRAGTDTQYF.

The V call is TRBV6-2 or TRBV6-3, the J call TRBJ2-4; 7 nucleotides match TRBD2. The end of the DNA aligns better with TRBJ2-5, so the J call may be wrong. CDR1 MNHEY and CDR2 SVGEGT come from the germline V gene. The CDR3 spans 17 residues. This chain's CDR3 is CASKAGQGGGLGETQYF. CDR3 in DNA: TGTGCCAGCAAGGCCGGGCAAGGCGGGGGATTGGGAGAGACCCAGTACTTC.

The gene calls are TRBV28 and TRBJ2-4; 8 bases agree with TRBD2. The J call could be wrong; TRBJ2-7 is a better fit for the DNA end. Looked up from germline, CDR1 is MDHEN and CDR2 is SYDVKM. This CDR3 has 15 amino acids. The CDR3 DNA sequence: TGTGCCAGCAGCCGAGGCAGCAGCGGGAGTGTCGAGCAGTACTTC. As protein: CASSRGSSGSVEQYF.